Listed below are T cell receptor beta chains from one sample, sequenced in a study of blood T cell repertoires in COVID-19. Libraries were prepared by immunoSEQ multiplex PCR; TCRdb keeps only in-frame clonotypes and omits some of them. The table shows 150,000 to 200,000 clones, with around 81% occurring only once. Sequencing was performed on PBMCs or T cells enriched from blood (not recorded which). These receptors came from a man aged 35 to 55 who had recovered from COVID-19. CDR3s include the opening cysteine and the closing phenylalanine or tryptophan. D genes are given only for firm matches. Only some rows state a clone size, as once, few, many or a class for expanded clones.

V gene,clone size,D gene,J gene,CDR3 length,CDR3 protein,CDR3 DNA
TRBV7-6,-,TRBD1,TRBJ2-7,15,CASSSQQGSSYEQYF,TGTGCCAGCAGCTCCCAACAGGGGAGCTCCTACGAGCAGTACTTC
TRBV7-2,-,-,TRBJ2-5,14,CASSSGLPQETQYF,TGTGCCAGCAGCTCCGGACTACCCCAAGAGACCCAGTACTTC
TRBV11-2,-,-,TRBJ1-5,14,CASSLGAASQPQHF,TGTGCCAGCAGCTTGGGGGCGGCGAGTCAGCCCCAGCATTTT
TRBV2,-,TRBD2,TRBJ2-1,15,CASRLTSGGASEQFF,TGTGCCAGCAGACTCACTAGCGGGGGGGCCTCTGAGCAGTTCTTC
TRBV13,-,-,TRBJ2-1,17,CASEGGDQNSSYNEQFF,TGTGCCAGCGAAGGCGGGGACCAGAATAGCTCCTACAATGAGCAGTTCTTC
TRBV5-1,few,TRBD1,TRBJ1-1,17,CASSRSGTGIMNTEAFF,TGCGCCAGCAGCCGAAGTGGGACAGGGATAATGAACACTGAAGCTTTCTTT
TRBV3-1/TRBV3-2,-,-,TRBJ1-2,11,CASSQSRDYTF,TGTGCCAGCAGCCAAAGTCGAGACTACACCTTC
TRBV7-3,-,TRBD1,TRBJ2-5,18,CASSSDKRTGNNQETQYF,TGTGCCAGCAGCTCAGATAAACGGACAGGGAACAACCAAGAGACCCAGTACTTC
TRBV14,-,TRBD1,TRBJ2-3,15,CASSPWDRGTDTQYF,TGTGCCAGCAGCCCCTGGGACAGGGGGACAGATACGCAGTATTTT
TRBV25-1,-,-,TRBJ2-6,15,CASSEYSSGANVLTF,TGTGCCAGCAGTGAATACAGCTCTGGGGCCAACGTCCTGACTTTC
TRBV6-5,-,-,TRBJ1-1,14,CASTPAGDNTEAFF,TGTGCCAGCACTCCCGCGGGGGACAACACTGAAGCTTTCTTT
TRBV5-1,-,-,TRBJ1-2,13,CASSPQGDYGYTF,TGCGCCAGCAGTCCACAGGGCGACTATGGCTACACCTTC
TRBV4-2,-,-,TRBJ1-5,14,CASSQDRGSQPQHF,TGTGCCAGCAGCCAAGATCGCGGGAGTCAGCCCCAGCATTTT
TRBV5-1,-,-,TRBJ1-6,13,CASSRSYNSPLHF,TGCGCCAGCAGCCGCTCCTATAATTCACCCCTCCACTTT
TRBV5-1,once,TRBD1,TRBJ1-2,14,CASGGTESNYGYTF,TGCGCCAGCGGAGGGACAGAGAGTAACTATGGCTACACCTTC
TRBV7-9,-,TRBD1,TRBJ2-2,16,CASRPGTGTNTGELFF,TGTGCCAGCAGACCTGGGACAGGGACGAACACCGGGGAGCTGTTTTTT
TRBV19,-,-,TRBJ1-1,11,CASSQFPEAFF,TGTGCCAGTAGCCAATTCCCTGAAGCTTTCTTT
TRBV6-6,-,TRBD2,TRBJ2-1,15,CASRPPAGGDNEQFF,TGTGCCAGCAGGCCCCCAGCGGGGGGGGACAATGAGCAGTTCTTC
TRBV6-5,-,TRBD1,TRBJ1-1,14,CASIRQGMDTEAFF,TGTGCCAGCATCAGACAGGGAATGGACACTGAAGCTTTCTTT
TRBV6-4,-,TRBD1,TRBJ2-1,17,CASSDSSYWTGVNEQFF,TGTGCCAGCAGTGACTCGAGTTACTGGACAGGGGTCAATGAGCAGTTCTTC
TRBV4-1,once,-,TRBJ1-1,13,CASRAQANTEAFF,TGCGCCAGCAGAGCACAGGCGAACACTGAAGCTTTCTTT
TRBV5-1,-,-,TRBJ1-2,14,CASSHRGGTYGYTF,TGCGCCAGCAGCCATAGGGGAGGGACCTATGGCTACACCTTC
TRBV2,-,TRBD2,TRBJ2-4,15,CASSGTSGLKNIQYF,TGTGCCAGCAGTGGGACTAGCGGCCTCAAAAACATTCAGTACTTC
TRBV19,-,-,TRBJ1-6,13,CASEDSINSPLHF,TGTGCCAGTGAGGACAGCATTAATTCACCCCTCCACTTT
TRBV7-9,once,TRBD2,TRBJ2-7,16,CASSLQRGAGSYEQYF,TGTGCCAGCAGCTTACAGCGGGGGGCCGGGTCCTACGAGCAGTACTTC
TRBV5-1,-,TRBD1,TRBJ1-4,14,CASSPGQLNEKLFF,TGCGCCAGCAGCCCGGGACAGTTAAATGAAAAACTGTTTTTT
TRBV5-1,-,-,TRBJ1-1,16,CASTSRGMISNTEAFF,TGCGCCAGCACCTCAAGGGGGATGATCTCGAACACTGAAGCTTTCTTT
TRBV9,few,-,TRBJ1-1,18,CASSVGPYRESSNTEAFF,TGTGCCAGCAGCGTAGGTCCGTACAGGGAGTCTTCGAACACTGAAGCTTTCTTT